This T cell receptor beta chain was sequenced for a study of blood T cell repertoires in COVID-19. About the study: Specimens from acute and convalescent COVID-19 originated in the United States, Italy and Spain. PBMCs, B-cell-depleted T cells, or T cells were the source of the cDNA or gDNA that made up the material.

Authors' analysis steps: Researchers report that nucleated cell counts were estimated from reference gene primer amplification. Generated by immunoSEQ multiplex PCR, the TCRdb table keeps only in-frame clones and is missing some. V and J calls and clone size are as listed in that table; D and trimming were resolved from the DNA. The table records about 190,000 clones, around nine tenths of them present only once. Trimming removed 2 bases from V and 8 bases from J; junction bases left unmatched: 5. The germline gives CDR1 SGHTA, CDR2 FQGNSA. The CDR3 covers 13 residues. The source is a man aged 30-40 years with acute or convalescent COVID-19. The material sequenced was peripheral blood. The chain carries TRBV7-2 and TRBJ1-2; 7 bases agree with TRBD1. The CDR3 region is CASSLWDRLGYTF. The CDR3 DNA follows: TGTGCCAGCAGCTTATGGGACAGACTAGGCTACACCTTC.